This record looks at one TCR beta chain sequence and its context. No antigen is known for it. The cohort comprised fewer than 700 healthy bone marrow donors. All cohort members were sampled while nominally healthy, although unrecorded immune exposures were likely present. The donor tested CMV seropositive, placing the donor among the 250 to 350 seropositive members of the cohort. Each donor provided a peripheral blood sample, and peripheral blood mononuclear cells were used for TCR beta sequencing. Genomic DNA extraction from the blood cell samples was performed with the Qiagen DNeasy Blood Extraction Kit. This specimen belongs to a study of cytomegalovirus exposure and HLA in healthy donors (dated by TCRdb to the late 2010s). Notes on the research overall: According to an earlier analysis of 587 of the donors, some 180 million T cells yielded roughly 100 million unique TCR beta sequences and around 300 Gb of sequence data. An early release covering more than 500 HLA-typed donors comprised about 300 gigabases of sequencing data and around 80 million unique TCR sequences. Among the roughly 400 genotyped donors, around 81% belonged to the genetic ancestry cluster associated with self-reported Caucasian donors. The study aimed to test whether signatures of past pathogen exposure could be identified by cataloging public T cell receptors. The T cell repertoires of around 670 subjects were profiled by immunosequencing and related to cytomegalovirus serostatus. A separate validation cohort of over 95 different subjects was used in addition to the approximately 670-subject first cohort. High-throughput TCR immunosequencing, statistical association of individual TCRs with disease status, and machine learning were combined to predict cytomegalovirus infection status. A later analysis re-analyzed previously published TCR beta repertoires from about 600 donors and added high-resolution HLA genotyping to study TCR occurrence patterns. Rather than using new phenotypic data, the later analysis identified candidate immune exposures from TCR beta sequences and from how often those sequences occurred across donors. An earlier analysis of approximately 630 of the donors applied high-throughput TCR beta sequencing to assess whether each TCR beta V gene segment acted as functional or pseudogenic. Alongside the repertoire data, information on donor age, sex, ethnicity and CMV serostatus was compiled. Genome-wide SNP genotypes for about 65% of the roughly 670 donors were used in a later genetic analysis, which treated that subset as a discovery cohort. All discovery cohort repertoires had been generated using a single sequencing platform. Class I and class II HLA loci were covered by the typing at four-digit resolution. The number of donors typed differed by locus, with about 629-630 for A, B, C, DRB1 and DQB1, roughly 520 for DQA1, about 610 for DPA1, and about 450 for DPB1. Because of strong linkage in the cohort, a few DR-DQ haplotypes were treated as single units for association and clustering. Among several hundred genotyped donors of the cohort, an average of approximately 200,000 unique TCR beta nucleotide sequences was sequenced per donor, of which about 18% were non-productive. Paper-wide results and their limitations: A later analysis found that HLA-associated TCR beta chains were more clonally expanded and had lower generation probabilities than equally common non-associated chains. In the study, 164 TCR beta chains were listed as associated with cytomegalovirus. In an earlier analysis of over 550 of the donors, most TCR beta V segments were observed in productive rearrangements about 90% or about 30% of the time, broadly matching IMGT annotations. A cluster of highly shared sequence variants was judged likely to be a technical artifact of the sequencing pipeline. In a later analysis, about 16,000 TCR beta sequences were associated with specific HLA alleles at a false discovery rate of 0.05. V-gene and J-gene trimming of TCR beta chains was associated with a missense DCLRE1C variant in a later genetic analysis, and the association was replicated in an independent cohort. The 87-base-pair reads could not distinguish some IMGT-functional V segments, including TRBV6-2 and TRBV6-3, so those segments were excluded. In this cohort, only TCR beta chains were sequenced, and detectable features were limited by the absence of alpha or paired-chain data. In a later analysis, TCR association rates were found to vary across HLA loci, with the most associated TCRs seen for DRB1 alleles and the fewest for HLA-C alleles. A few of the identified cytomegalovirus-associated TCR beta chains were confirmed in vitro to be specific for cytomegalovirus antigens. A further reported finding was that TCR beta sequences accurately predicted the HLA-A and HLA-B alleles for most subjects in the first cohort. Assigning TCR associations to individual alleles was difficult when HLA alleles, especially DR and DQ, strongly co-occurred. The only immune exposure information available for the cohort was CMV serostatus. Most CMV-associated TCR beta chains appeared to be HLA-restricted in a later analysis, and the HLA associations seemed to be driven largely by CMV exposure. According to a later genetic analysis, donors in an Asian-associated ancestry cluster had fewer N-insertions in productive TCRs than the roughly 700-donor mean. The classifier was reported to diagnose cytomegalovirus status with high specificity and sensitivity in both the original cohort and the validation cohort. Sequencing depth was assumed to be roughly uniform across donors in the presence/absence analyses, though that assumption may not hold. Linkage disequilibrium might explain the correlated functional status among segregating V segments, but an unknown experimental factor could not be ruled out. According to a later analysis, parvovirus B19, influenza, CMV and Epstein-Barr virus appeared linked to several top co-occurrence clusters. Because HLA typing was unavailable for some donors at each locus, only the typed subset was used in association tests. The authors suggested that the approach could potentially be extended to other disease states and immunological phenotypes. About 17 rarely observed V segments, including chromosome 9 orphons, were excluded from the earlier analysis of just under 600 of the donors because counts were too low. While some public TCRs were present in many individuals, most TCR sequences turned up only very rarely across donors.

Libraries were built with the immunoSEQ multiplex PCR assay. The multiplex PCR relied on a mix of 60 forward primers for TCR Vbeta segments and 13 reverse primers for TCR Jbeta segments. A multiplex PCR assay on genomic DNA amplified the CDR3 region of rearranged TCR beta genes. The Illumina HiSeq System was used to sequence the amplified TCR beta libraries as 87-base-pair reads. Regarding the original processing steps: A later analysis counted about 80 million unique TCR beta chains across the 670 or so repertoires, and 9 million to 14 million of these chains were shared by at least two donors. Raw reads were error-corrected and collapsed into unique sequences with a nearest-neighbor algorithm that merged closely related sequences to remove PCR and sequencing errors. CDR3 sequences were aligned to IMGT reference sequences to assign V, D and J gene segments. Each retained sequence needed at least a six-nucleotide match to both a V gene segment and a J gene segment. A rearrangement counted as productive if the CDR3 had no stop codons and remained in frame with V and J, and every other rearrangement counted as non-productive. CDR3 was defined according to IMGT convention as the region running from the second conserved V-encoded cysteine to the conserved J-encoded phenylalanine. Sequences without an unambiguous match to a single V gene segment were excluded from the earlier analysis of a few hundred of the donors. An earlier analysis of approximately 590 of the donors called V segments functional above 56.7% productive rearrangements and segregating when the between-donor standard deviation exceeded 5%. A statistical classification framework was built to diagnose cytomegalovirus status from the catalog of TCR beta chain sequences. A later analysis assigned V and J genes by comparing TCR nucleotide sequences with IMGT/GENE-DB human TR gene sequences. A later analysis assigned CDR3 sequences and most-parsimonious VDJ recombination scenarios with the TCRdist pipeline. In a later analysis, every TCR beta chain was defined by the combination of its CDR3 amino acid sequence and its V-gene family, and reads without a unique V-gene family were dropped. A later analysis removed several hundred highly shared, low-generation-probability nucleotide sequences to deal with suspected cross-contamination and a sequencing artifact. In a later analysis, a clonal expansion index was calculated for each public chain from normalized within-repertoire ranks of inferred template counts. Generation probabilities in a later analysis came from a VDJ recombination model fitted to out-of-frame rearrangements, and those results were checked against IGoR. In a later analysis, hypergeometric tests were used to score TCR-TCR, TCR-HLA and TCR-CMV co-occurrence, with a repertoire-size bias correction applied to TCR pairs. To estimate false discovery rates, a later analysis permuted the HLA or CMV assignments 20 times. A later analysis grouped co-occurring TCRs with DBSCAN, adding TCRdist sequence similarity when clustering within HLA-allele-positive subsets. Repertoires with fewer than 30,000 or more than 120,000 public chains were left out of co-occurrence clustering, as were five repertoires with anomalous nucleotide sharing. TCRdb stores this immuneACCESS table with in-frame sequences only. Part of the clones is absent; in the studies checked, under half of the shortfall reflects unresolved V genes, and no reason is known for the rest. V and J calls and clone size follow that table, whereas D and trimming were derived from the DNA. The sample's own table lists roughly 190,000 clones. The ten largest clones take up about 0.8% of the sample.

The CDR3 has 14 amino acids, counting the end cysteine and phenylalanine. Only the CDR3 portion is preserved as DNA: 42 bases, with reading frame beginning at the first base. As encoded in the germline V gene, CDR1 is KGHSH while CDR2 is LQKENI. V drops 1 base and J drops 7 bases, leaving 13 bases in between. The rearranged segments are TRBV18 and TRBJ1-1; the best D guess is TRBD1, with 5 bases matching. The receptor was isolated from a woman aged 18-29 years in good health and CMV-seropositive. The sample comprised PBMCs. The sequenced DNA is TGTGCCAGCTCACCACGTAGGGGAAGGGTTGAAGCTTTCTTT. Its product reads: CASSPRRGRVEAFF.